Many counts were recorded for the clone carrying this T cell receptor beta chain. CDR3 length: 17 residues. V shed 3 bases and J shed 1 base, with 18 bases lying between them. CDR1 and CDR2 from the germline V gene are ENHRY and SYGVKD. This sample was included in a study of T cells after yellow fever vaccination. About the research overall: The fractions with low cell numbers were processed using SMART-Seq v4 Ultra Low Input.

Regarding the study as a whole: Peaking on day 5 versus 15, the secondary response was faster but weaker.

Template-switching 5'RACE yielded the TCR cDNA; a universal primer site and UMIs were added in the process. Each CDR3 protein gets one entry after TCRdb re-called the 5' RACE reads with MiXCR. The sample contains about 58,000 distinct CDR3 sequences, 5% to 6.5% of which appear only once. The receptor was isolated from a young man who received the YFV17D yellow fever vaccine. The chain employs TRBV10-3 and TRBJ1-1, with D hard to call. Sequenced material: PBMCs, either bulk or a sorted T-cell subset (CD4+, CD8+, memory, or dextramer-sorted; not recorded which), taken on the day of the yellow fever booster vaccination. CDR3 in DNA: TGTGCCATCAGTGATCGGATCGGACTCACCTCGAACACTGAAGCTTTCTTT. Translation: CAISDRIGLTSNTEAFF.